One and the same sample provided the 28 T cell receptor beta chains below, sequenced in a study of a mutant IDH1 vaccine in newly diagnosed glioma. TCRdb keeps only in-frame clones here, not all; method: immunoSEQ multiplex PCR. The sample contains about 50,000 clones, approximately 80% of which appear only once. Antigens of these TCRs are unknown. Time point given: week 47, end of study. Topical imiquimod was applied with each vaccine dose, which held 300 ug of mutant IDH1 20-mer peptide. The specimen was PBMCs, collected from a glioma patient whose treatment included an IDH1 peptide vaccine. These receptors all come from a woman aged 40 to 50 with glioma. Some clones in this sample may be carry-over from other donors' samples.

J is TRBJ2-7 and V is TRBV9; D assignment may be TRBD1 or TRBD2 (5 bases each). V lost 4 bases and J 2 bases, leaving 10 bases between the germline ends. The CDR3 length is 13 residues. Germline V gene lookup returns CDR1 SGDLS and CDR2 YYNGEE. This CDR3 reads CASSTGPAYEQYF. The CDR3 DNA reads as TGTGCCAGCAGCACGGGACCGGCCTACGAGCAGTACTTC.

Notes on this clone: This CDR3 is also generated by other DNA sequences in the sample. The chain recombines TRBV30 with TRBJ2-6; 7 nucleotides line up with TRBD1. Germline CDR1 is GTSNPN and CDR2 is SVGIG (reference sequence). This CDR3 region has 16 residues. The J segment lost 2 bases and the V segment lost 4 bases, leaving 8 bases of the junction unmatched. CDR3 nucleotide sequence: TGTGCCTGGAATAGAGACAGGGTCCCTGGGGCCAACGTCCTGACTTTC. It codes for CAWNRDRVPGANVLTF.

This clone was observed a few times. This rearrangement joins TRBV6-1 to TRBJ1-6; D ambiguous. Between the trimmed V and J ends, which lost 3 bases and 10 bases, there was a span of 10 bases. Germline assignment: CDR1 MNHNS and CDR2 SASEGT. CDR3 size: 13 residues. The CDR3 region has the DNA TGTGCCAGCAGTGAGGTATCTACGTCACCCCTCCACTTT. This gives the protein CASSEVSTSPLHF.

The chain combines TRBV4-3 with TRBJ2-3, with D perhaps matching TRBD2 (7 bases). The V gene lost 1 base and the J gene lost 4 bases, with 12 bases spanning the gap. CDR1 is LGHNA and CDR2 is YSLEER in the germline V gene. The length of the CDR3 is 15 residues. CDR3 nucleotide sequence: TGCGCCAGCAGCCAAGGAAGGGGGGGGCCAGATACGCAGTATTTT. Its translation: CASSQGRGGPDTQYF.

V and J are TRBV5-1 and TRBJ1-1, with D possibly matching TRBD1 (6 bases). Germline-derived CDR1 and CDR2 are SGHRS and YFSETQ. V was shortened by 3 bases and J by 10 bases, with 13 bases between the two germline ends. The length of the CDR3 is 12 residues. The CDR3 bases are TGCGCCAGCAGCTCAGGGGTAACGGGAGCTTTCTTT. As protein: CASSSGVTGAFF.

This clone has only a few counts. The rearrangement uses TRBV6-5 and TRBJ2-7, with a tentative D call TRBD1 (5 bases). The CDR3 loop spans 12 amino acids. V dropped 7 bases and J dropped 4 bases, with 11 bases sitting between them. The germline CDR1 and CDR2 sequences are MNHEY and SVGAGI. CDR3 nucleotide sequence: TGTGCCAGCAATGGCCAGGGATACGAGCAGTACTTC. Its protein is CASNGQGYEQYF.

The chain combines TRBV6-5 with TRBJ1-2; no firm D call. Germline values: CDR1 MNHEY, CDR2 SVGAGI. The ends were cut back, 2 bases at V and 8 bases at J, with 12 bases in the middle. The CDR3 sequence is 13 residues long. The CDR3: CASSYVVGDGYTF. As DNA, the CDR3 is TGTGCCAGCAGTTACGTAGTGGGCGACGGCTACACCTTC.

This CDR3 reads CASELCPSRVGNQPQHF. The CDR3 DNA sequence: TGCGCCAGCGAACTCTGCCCCTCCAGGGTTGGGAATCAGCCCCAGCATTTT. The chain employs TRBV23-1 and TRBJ1-5; D might be TRBD1 (5 bases). TRBV23-1 is marked as an open reading frame, function uncertain. Trimming pared 8 bases from V and 4 bases from J, leaving 24 bases between. The CDR3 sequence is 17 residues long.

DNA for the CDR3: TGTGCCAGCAGCCGCACCACAGGGGGCGCCGATGGCTACACCTTC. Protein: CASSRTTGGADGYTF. This rearrangement joins TRBV14 to TRBJ1-2; 9 bases are a match to TRBD1. CDR1 and CDR2 from the germline V gene are SGHDN and FVKESK. There are 15 residues in the CDR3. V lost 4 bases and J lost 6; bases outside the gene matches: 9.

The CDR3 DNA follows: TGTGCTAGTGGTTTAACTCTCCGGGACAGCAACGACTATGGCTACACCTTC. Protein sequence: CASGLTLRDSNDYGYTF. The V and J genes are TRBV12-5 and TRBJ1-2, with 7 bases lining up with TRBD1. The germline V gene has CDR1 LGHNT and CDR2 FRNRAP. J lost 3 bases, V lost 3 bases, and 13 bases had no gene match. CDR3 size: 17 residues. Using reference TRBV12-5 and TRBJ1-2 for the parts outside the CDR3, the full variable domain is DARVTQTPRHKVTEMGQEVTMRCQPILGHNTVFWYRQTMMQGLELLAYFRNRAPLDDSGMPKDRFSAEMPDATLATLKIQPSEPRDSAVYFCASGLTLRDSNDYGYTFGSGTRLTVV.

The CDR3: CASSWTGGSSQPQHF. The DNA for the CDR3 is TGTGCCAGCAGCTGGACAGGGGGGTCAAGTCAGCCCCAGCATTTT. The chain recombines TRBV5-8 with TRBJ1-5; TRBD1 aligns across 10 bases. The length of the CDR3 is 15 residues. Germline assignment: CDR1 SGHTS and CDR2 YDEGEE. The junction had 6 bases not matched to a gene; V was cut back by 3 bases and J by 6 bases.

This clone was seen only a few times. The chain employs TRBV7-8 and TRBJ2-6, with 13 bases matching TRBD2. CDR1 is SGHVS and CDR2 is FQNEAQ in the germline V gene. Trimming cost V 5 bases and J 1 base; bases outside gene matches: 8. CDR3 size: 19 residues. The CDR3 loop reads CASSLRLAGGRSGANVLTF. CDR3 sequence (DNA): TGTGCCAGCAGCCTGCGACTAGCGGGGGGCCGATCTGGGGCCAACGTCCTGACTTTC.

This clone was seen just once. The rearrangement joins TRBV6-1 to TRBJ2-5; no firm D call. Between the trimmed V and J ends, which lost 4 bases and 5 bases, there was a span of 17 bases. The V gene's germline CDR1 is MNHNS and CDR2 SASEGT. The CDR3 contains 15 residues. The CDR3 nucleotides are TGTGCCAGCAGTGGCTGGGTGGGTTCCGGGGAGACCCAGTACTTC. Its protein product is CASSGWVGSGETQYF.

This clone was recorded a few times. The chain combines TRBV7-2 with TRBJ1-2, with 8 nucleotides matching TRBD1. The CDR3 has 15 residues. Germline CDR1 reads SGHTA; CDR2 reads FQGNSA. V lost 1 base to trimming and J lost 8 bases; unmatched junction nucleotides: 9. This chain's CDR3 is CASSLGDRMRDGYTF. The CDR3, as DNA: TGTGCCAGCAGCTTAGGGGACAGGATGAGAGACGGCTACACCTTC.

The CDR3 sequence is CAARPRGMNTEAFF. The CDR3 region has the DNA TGTGCAGCGAGGCCGCGGGGAATGAACACTGAAGCTTTCTTT. V gene TRBV19 combines with J gene TRBJ1-1; D uncertain. Germline CDR1 and CDR2: LNHDA and SQIVND (reference sequence). The CDR3 consists of 14 residues.

This rearrangement joins TRBV2 to TRBJ1-1, with D unresolved. The CDR3 consists of 12 residues. Germline V gene lookup returns CDR1 SNHLY and CDR2 FYNNEI. V lost 7 bases, J lost 6 bases, and 12 bases lay in between. As DNA, the CDR3 is TGTGCCAGCAACGCGGAAAGTGCTGAAGCTTTCTTT. Protein sequence: CASNAESAEAFF.

The chain carries TRBV7-9 and TRBJ2-5; D call uncertain. The germline gives CDR1 SEHNR, CDR2 FQNEAQ (reference sequence). This CDR3 is 12 amino acids long. V lost 7 bases and J 7 bases, leaving 13 bases between the germline ends. CDR3 coding DNA: TGTGCCAGCACCAACCCCGGCGTGACCCAGTACTTC. It encodes CASTNPGVTQYF.

The rearrangement joins TRBV2 to TRBJ2-2, with D perhaps given as TRBD1 or TRBD2 (5 bases each). V was trimmed by 1 base and J by 5 bases, leaving 8 bases between them. CDR1 is SNHLY, CDR2 FYNNEI, per germline. The CDR3 contains 14 residues. CDR3 in amino acids: CASSEVGETGELFF. The DNA for the CDR3 is TGTGCCAGCAGTGAAGTAGGGGAGACCGGGGAGCTGTTTTTT.

This clone is a singleton in its sample. The chain employs TRBV6-7 and TRBJ2-7, with 8 bases that match TRBD2. TRBV6-7 is known as an ORF, though its function is uncertain. The CDR3 extends over 15 amino acids. With 0 bases clipped from V and 2 bases from J, the junction kept 3 bases outside the gene matches. The CDR3 loop is CASSYSAGGAYEQYF. The DNA for the CDR3 is TGTGCCAGCAGTTACTCGGCGGGGGGAGCCTACGAGCAGTACTTC.

The J gene is TRBJ1-1, the V gene TRBV4-3; D gene unclear. In germline, CDR1 is LGHNA, CDR2 YSLEER. This CDR3 contains 16 residues. With 3 bases removed from V and 0 bases from J, the gap between germline ends came to 14 bases. The CDR3 sequence is CASSHRTDGVNTEAFF. The DNA of the CDR3 is TGCGCCAGCAGCCATAGGACGGACGGTGTGAACACTGAAGCTTTCTTT.

The rearrangement joins TRBV14 to TRBJ1-2, with D perhaps matching TRBD1 (5 bases). This CDR3 spans 14 amino acids. Germline assignment: CDR1 SGHDN and CDR2 FVKESK. V lost 3 bases and J 5 bases, leaving 13 bases between the germline ends. CDR3 region: CASSQAGEPYGYTF. The CDR3 nucleotides are TGTGCCAGCAGCCAGGCGGGGGAGCCTTATGGCTACACCTTC.

This sequence joins TRBV6-1 and TRBJ1-5; no firm D call. Germline loops: CDR1 MNHNS, CDR2 SASEGT. This CDR3 comprises 13 residues. The germline V and J ends were trimmed by 3 bases and 4 bases, with 7 bases remaining between them. The CDR3 here is CASSDLDNQPQHF. The DNA of the CDR3 is TGTGCCAGCAGTGATCTAGATAATCAGCCCCAGCATTTT.

The chain is built from TRBV6-5 and TRBJ1-2, with D unresolved. This CDR3 is 14 amino acids long. The germline V and J ends were trimmed by 0 bases and 5 bases, with 10 bases remaining between them. CDR1 and CDR2 (germline): MNHEY, SVGAGI. The CDR3: CASSYSGVGYGYTF. DNA of the CDR3: TGTGCCAGCAGTTACTCGGGCGTTGGGTATGGCTACACCTTC.

This clone was seen only a few times. V usage is TRBV6-6 and J usage is TRBJ1-4; a possible D gene is TRBD1 (5 bases). V lost 0 bases and J 4 bases, leaving 12 bases between the germline ends. Germline lookup yields CDR1 MNHNY and CDR2 SVGAGI (reference sequence). The CDR3 sequence is 16 residues long. In DNA, the CDR3 is TGTGCCAGCAGTTACTCGACCGGGGACGATAATGAAAAACTGTTTTTT. Amino acids: CASSYSTGDDNEKLFF.

The rearrangement uses TRBV5-6 and TRBJ1-4; D is ambiguous. Looked up from germline, CDR1 is SGHDT and CDR2 is YYEEEE. CDR3 length equals 14 residues. Trimming removed 0 bases from V and 8 bases from J, with 11 bases in between. The CDR3 DNA is TGTGCCAGCAGCTTGGGGGATCCAAAGGAAAAACTGTTTTTT. Its protein product is CASSLGDPKEKLFF.

The chain uses TRBV5-4 and TRBJ1-1; 9 bases align to TRBD1. CDR3 length equals 16 residues. Germline assignment: CDR1 SGHNT and CDR2 YYREEE (reference sequence). With 2 bases clipped from V and 2 bases from J, the junction kept 7 bases outside the gene matches. CDR3 loop: CASSFDRGVDNTEAFF. The CDR3 coding sequence is TGTGCCAGCAGCTTCGACAGGGGGGTAGATAACACTGAAGCTTTCTTT.

In this sample, this clone turned up once. The rearrangement joins TRBV10-3 to TRBJ1-6, with D maybe TRBD1 (5 bases). V was trimmed by 2 bases and J by 9 bases, leaving 8 bases between them. Germline loops: CDR1 ENHRY, CDR2 SYGVKD. CDR3 length: 13 amino acids. The DNA of the CDR3 is TGTGCCATCAGTGAGGGGGGGAGTTCACCCCTCCACTTT. Translated, it gives CAISEGGSSPLHF.

The chain is built from TRBV30 and TRBJ2-5; D gene uncertain. The CDR3 has 11 residues. V was shortened by 7 bases and J by 5 bases, with 11 bases between the two germline ends. CDR1 and CDR2 (germline): GTSNPN, SVGIG (reference sequence). The chain's CDR3 is CAFGVGETQYF. The CDR3 coding sequence is TGTGCCTTCGGCGTGGGCGAGACCCAGTACTTC.